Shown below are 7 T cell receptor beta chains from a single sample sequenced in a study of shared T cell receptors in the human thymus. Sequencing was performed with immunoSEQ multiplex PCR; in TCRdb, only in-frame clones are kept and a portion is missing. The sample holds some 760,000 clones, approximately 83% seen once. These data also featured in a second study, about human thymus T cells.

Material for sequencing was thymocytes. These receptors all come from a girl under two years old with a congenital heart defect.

CDR3 DNA: TGTGCCAGCAGCCCTCCCCGGGACAGGCAAGAGACCCAGTACTTC. Translated: CASSPPRDRQETQYF. The chain employs TRBV6-1 and TRBJ2-5; 8 bases align to TRBD1. Germline trimming cut 6 bases from V and 2 bases from J; bases unmatched to any gene: 8. This CDR3 has 15 residues. CDR1 is MNHNS, CDR2 SASEGT, per germline.

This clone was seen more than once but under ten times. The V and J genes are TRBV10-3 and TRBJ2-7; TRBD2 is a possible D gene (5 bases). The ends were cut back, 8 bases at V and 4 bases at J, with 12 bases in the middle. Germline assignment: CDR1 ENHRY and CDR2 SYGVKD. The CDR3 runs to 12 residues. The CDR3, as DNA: TGTGCCATCGGGGAGTTACATTACGAGCAGTACTTC. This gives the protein CAIGELHYEQYF.

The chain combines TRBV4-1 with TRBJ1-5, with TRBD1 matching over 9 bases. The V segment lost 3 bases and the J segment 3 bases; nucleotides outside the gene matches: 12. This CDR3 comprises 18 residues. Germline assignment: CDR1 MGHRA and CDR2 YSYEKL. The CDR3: CASSHQGPGQGINQPQHF. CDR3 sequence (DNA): TGCGCCAGCAGCCACCAAGGACCGGGACAGGGCATCAATCAGCCCCAGCATTTT.

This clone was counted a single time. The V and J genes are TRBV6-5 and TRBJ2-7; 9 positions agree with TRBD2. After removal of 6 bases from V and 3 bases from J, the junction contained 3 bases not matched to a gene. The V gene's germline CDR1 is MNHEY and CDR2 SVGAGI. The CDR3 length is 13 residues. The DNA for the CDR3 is TGTGCCAGCAGCCCTAGCGGGGTCTACGAGCAGTACTTC. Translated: CASSPSGVYEQYF.

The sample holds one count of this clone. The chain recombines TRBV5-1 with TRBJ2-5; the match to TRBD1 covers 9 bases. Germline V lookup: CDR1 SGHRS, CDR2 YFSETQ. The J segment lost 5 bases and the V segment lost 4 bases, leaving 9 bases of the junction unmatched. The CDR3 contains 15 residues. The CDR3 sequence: CASSSVQGARETQYF. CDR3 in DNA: TGCGCCAGCAGCAGCGTACAGGGGGCGCGGGAGACCCAGTACTTC. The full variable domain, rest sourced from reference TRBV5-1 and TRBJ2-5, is KAGVTQTPRYLIKTRGQQVTLSCSPISGHRSVSWYQQTPGQGLQFLFEYFSETQRNKGNFPGRFSGRQFSNSRSEMNVSTLELGDSALYLCASSSVQGARETQYFGPGTRLLVL.

CDR3: CASSQDRKDSSHNEQFF. The CDR3 nucleotides are TGTGCCAGCAGCCAAGATCGTAAGGATAGCTCTCACAATGAGCAGTTCTTC. The chain combines TRBV14 with TRBJ2-1; D is undetermined. The CDR3 contains 17 residues. The germline gives CDR1 SGHDN, CDR2 FVKESK. V gave up 0 bases and J gave up 5 bases, with 17 bases separating them.

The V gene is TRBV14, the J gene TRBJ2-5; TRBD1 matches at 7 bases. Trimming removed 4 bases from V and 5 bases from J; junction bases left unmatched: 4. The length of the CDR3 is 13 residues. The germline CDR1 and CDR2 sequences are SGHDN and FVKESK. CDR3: CASSPGGEETQYF. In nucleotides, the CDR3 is TGTGCCAGCAGCCCAGGGGGAGAGGAGACCCAGTACTTC.